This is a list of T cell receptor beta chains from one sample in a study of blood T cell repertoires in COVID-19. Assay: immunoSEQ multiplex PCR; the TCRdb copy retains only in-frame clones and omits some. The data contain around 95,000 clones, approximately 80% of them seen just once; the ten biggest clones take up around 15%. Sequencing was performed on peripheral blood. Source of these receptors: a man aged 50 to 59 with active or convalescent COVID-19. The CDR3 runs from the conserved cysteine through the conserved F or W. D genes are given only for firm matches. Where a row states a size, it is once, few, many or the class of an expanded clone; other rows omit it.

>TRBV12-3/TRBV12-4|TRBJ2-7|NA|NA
CASSSVQGYEQYF
TGTGCCAGCAGTTCAGTACAGGGCTACGAGCAGTACTTC
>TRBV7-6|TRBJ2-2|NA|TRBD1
CASSPRDRGRGTGELFF
TGTGCCAGCAGCCCCCGGGACAGGGGGCGAGGAACCGGGGAGCTGTTTTTT
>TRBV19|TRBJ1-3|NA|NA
CATLRRSSGNTIYF
TGTGCCACCCTCCGACGGAGCTCTGGAAACACCATATATTTT
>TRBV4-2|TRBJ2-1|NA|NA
CASSQDPSHNEQFF
TGTGCCAGCAGCCAAGATCCTTCCCACAATGAGCAGTTCTTC
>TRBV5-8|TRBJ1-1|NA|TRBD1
CASSLGNTGALTEAFF
TGTGCCAGCAGCTTGGGAAACACAGGGGCGCTAACTGAAGCTTTCTTT
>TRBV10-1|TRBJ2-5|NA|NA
CASSRTLGETQYF
TGCGCCAGCAGCCGGACACTGGGGGAGACCCAGTACTTC
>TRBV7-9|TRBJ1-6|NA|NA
CASSFQGQGSPLHF
TGTGCCAGCAGCTTCCAAGGCCAGGGTTCACCCCTCCACTTT
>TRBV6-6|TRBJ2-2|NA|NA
CASSYSRTPRTGELFF
TGTGCCAGCAGTTACTCGAGAACGCCTCGGACCGGGGAGCTGTTTTTT
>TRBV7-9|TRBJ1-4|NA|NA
CASSFPPIHPNREKLFF
TGTGCCAGCAGCTTCCCGCCCATTCACCCCAACAGGGAAAAACTGTTTTTT
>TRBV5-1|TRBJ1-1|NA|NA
CASSFTGLVTEAFF
TGCGCCAGCAGCTTTACAGGGTTGGTCACTGAAGCTTTCTTT
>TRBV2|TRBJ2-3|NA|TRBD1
CASSAGGAGTDTQYF
TGTGCCAGCAGCGCAGGGGGCGCGGGCACAGATACGCAGTATTTT
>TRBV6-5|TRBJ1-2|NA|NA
CASSYEARGGYTF
TGTGCCAGCAGTTATGAGGCCCGCGGTGGCTACACCTTC
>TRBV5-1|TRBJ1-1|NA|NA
CASSRGDLEGTEAFF
TGCGCCAGCAGCCGAGGGGACTTAGAGGGCACTGAAGCTTTCTTT
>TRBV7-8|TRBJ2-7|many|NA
CASSLERDSSFSYEQYF
TGTGCCAGCAGCTTAGAACGCGACAGTTCCTTCTCCTACGAGCAGTACTTC
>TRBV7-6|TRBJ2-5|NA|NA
CASSLWTDQETQYF
TGTGCCAGCAGCCTGTGGACAGACCAAGAGACCCAGTACTTC
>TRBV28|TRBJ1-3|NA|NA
CASSSWTEGNTIYF
TGTGCCAGCAGTTCGTGGACAGAGGGAAACACCATATATTTT
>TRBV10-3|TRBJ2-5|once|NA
CAISESAELETQYF
TGTGCCATCAGTGAGTCGGCTGAATTAGAGACCCAGTACTTC
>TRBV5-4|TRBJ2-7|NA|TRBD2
CASTMPGLAGYEQYF
TGTGCCAGCACCATGCCGGGACTAGCGGGATACGAGCAGTACTTC
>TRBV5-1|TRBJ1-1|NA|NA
CASRLGGMNTEAFF
TGCGCCAGCCGACTGGGGGGTATGAACACTGAAGCTTTCTTT
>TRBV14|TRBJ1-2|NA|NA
CASSHSLTTGLYGYTF
TGTGCCAGCAGCCACTCACTGACGACAGGTTTATATGGCTACACCTTC
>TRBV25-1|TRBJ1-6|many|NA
CASTSRAGRGSPLHF
TGTGCCAGCACCTCCCGCGCCGGACGGGGATCACCCCTCCACTTT
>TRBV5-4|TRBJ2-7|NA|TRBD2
CASSLTSGAAYEQYF
TGTGCCAGCAGCTTGACTAGCGGGGCAGCCTACGAGCAGTACTTC
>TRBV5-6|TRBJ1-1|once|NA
CASSRNGHGNTEAFF
TGTGCCAGCAGCCGGAACGGACACGGCAACACTGAAGCTTTCTTT
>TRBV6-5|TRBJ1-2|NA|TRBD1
CASTGTGLGGYTF
TGTGCCAGCACCGGGACAGGGCTTGGCGGCTACACCTTC
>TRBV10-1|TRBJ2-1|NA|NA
CASSGDTRRVYEQFF
TGCGCCAGCAGCGGAGACACCCGGAGGGTCTATGAGCAGTTCTTC
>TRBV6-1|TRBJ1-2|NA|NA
CASSENDRLGYTF
TGTGCCAGCAGTGAGAACGACAGGCTCGGCTACACCTTC
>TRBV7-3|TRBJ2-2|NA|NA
CASSLPTGELFF
TGTGCCAGCAGCTTACCTACCGGGGAGCTGTTTTTT
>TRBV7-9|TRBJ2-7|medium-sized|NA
CASSQGSYEQYF
TGTGCCAGCAGCCAGGGATCCTACGAGCAGTACTTC
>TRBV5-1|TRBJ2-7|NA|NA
CASSQPDRTNYEQYF
TGCGCCAGCAGCCAACCGGACAGGACTAACTACGAGCAGTACTTC
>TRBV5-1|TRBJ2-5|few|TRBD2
CASSRLAGVRETQYF
TGCGCCAGCAGCCGACTAGCGGGAGTCCGGGAGACCCAGTACTTC
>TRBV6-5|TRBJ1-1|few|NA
CASSYSSGADTEAFF
TGTGCCAGCAGTTACTCGTCAGGGGCAGACACTGAAGCTTTCTTT
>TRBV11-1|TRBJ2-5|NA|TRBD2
CASSLAGSGSGETQYF
TGTGCCAGCAGCTTAGCGGGTAGCGGGAGCGGTGAGACCCAGTACTTC
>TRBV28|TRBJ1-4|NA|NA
CASRQQEGREKLFF
TGTGCCAGCAGACAACAGGAGGGACGGGAAAAACTGTTTTTT
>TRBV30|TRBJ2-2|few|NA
CAWRHQGTGELFF
TGTGCCTGGCGGCACCAGGGAACCGGGGAGCTGTTTTTT
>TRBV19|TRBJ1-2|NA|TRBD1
CASSLGGRYTF
TGTGCCAGTAGTTTAGGGGGCCGCTACACCTTC
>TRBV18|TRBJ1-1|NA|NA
CASSGQANTEAFF
TGTGCCAGCTCTGGCCAGGCGAACACTGAAGCTTTCTTT
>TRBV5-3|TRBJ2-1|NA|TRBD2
CARSRDIGLAGDNEQFF
TGTGCCAGAAGCCGGGATATCGGACTAGCGGGAGATAATGAGCAGTTCTTC
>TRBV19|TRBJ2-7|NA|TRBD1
CASSMDRGHEQYF
TGTGCCAGTAGTATGGACAGGGGCCACGAGCAGTACTTC
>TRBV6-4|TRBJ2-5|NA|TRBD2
CASSGTSGPQETQYF
TGTGCCAGCAGCGGGACTAGCGGCCCCCAAGAGACCCAGTACTTC
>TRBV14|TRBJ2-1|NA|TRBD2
CASSQDPTGGPFNEQFF
TGTGCCAGCAGCCAAGATCCTACGGGAGGGCCGTTCAATGAGCAGTTCTTC
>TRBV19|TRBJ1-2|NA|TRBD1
CASSSGTDYYGYTF
TGTGCCAGTAGTTCCGGGACAGACTACTATGGCTACACCTTC
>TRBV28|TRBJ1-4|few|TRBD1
CASSLWTGQGEKLFF
TGTGCCAGCAGTTTATGGACAGGGCAGGGTGAAAAACTGTTTTTT
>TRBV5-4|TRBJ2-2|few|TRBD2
CASSPSGRFAGELFF
TGTGCCAGCAGCCCGAGCGGGAGATTCGCCGGGGAGCTGTTTTTT
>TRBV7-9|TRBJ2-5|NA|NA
CASSPGLQETQYF
TGTGCCAGCAGCCCTGGACTACAAGAGACCCAGTACTTC
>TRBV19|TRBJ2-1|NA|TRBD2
CASSSNGRGDEQFF
TGTGCCAGTAGTAGTAACGGGAGGGGGGATGAGCAGTTCTTC
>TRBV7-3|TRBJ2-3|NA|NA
CASSPLSGDTQYF
TGTGCCAGCAGCCCCCTGTCCGGAGATACGCAGTATTTT
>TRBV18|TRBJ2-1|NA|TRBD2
CASSPPNGRSYNEQFF
TGTGCCAGCTCACCACCGAACGGGAGGTCCTACAATGAGCAGTTCTTC
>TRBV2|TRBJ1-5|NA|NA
CASRAANQPQHF
TGTGCCAGCAGGGCGGCTAATCAGCCCCAGCATTTT
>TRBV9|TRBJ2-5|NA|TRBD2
CASSPVAGGSETQYF
TGTGCCAGCAGCCCCGTGGCCGGGGGGTCAGAGACCCAGTACTTC
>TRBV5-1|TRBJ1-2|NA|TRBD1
CASSLGATGLGGYTF
TGCGCCAGCAGCTTGGGTGCGACAGGGCTAGGAGGCTACACCTTC
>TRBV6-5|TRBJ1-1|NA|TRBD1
CASKGTGETEAFF
TGTGCCAGCAAAGGGACAGGGGAAACTGAAGCTTTCTTT
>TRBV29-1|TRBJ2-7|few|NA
CSATGFDLYEQYF
TGCAGCGCTACAGGGTTCGACCTTTACGAGCAGTACTTC
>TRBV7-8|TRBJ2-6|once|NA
CASSNQGRGANVLTF
TGTGCCAGCAGCAATCAGGGTCGTGGGGCCAACGTCCTGACTTTC
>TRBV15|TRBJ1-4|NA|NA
CATSRADFRDEKLFF
TGTGCCACCAGCAGAGCGGACTTTAGAGATGAAAAACTGTTTTTT
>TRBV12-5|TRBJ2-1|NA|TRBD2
CASGLQGGSGRSYNEQFF
TGTGCTAGTGGTTTACAGGGGGGTAGCGGGAGGTCCTACAATGAGCAGTTCTTC
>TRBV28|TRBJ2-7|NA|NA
CASSFGDNSYEQYF
TGTGCCAGCAGTTTCGGTGACAACTCCTACGAGCAGTACTTC
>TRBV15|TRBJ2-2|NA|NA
CATSRDTAGELFF
TGTGCCACCAGCAGAGATACGGCCGGGGAGCTGTTTTTT
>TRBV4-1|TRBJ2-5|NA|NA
CASSHEGTRGAQYF
TGCGCCAGCAGCCATGAGGGGACAAGAGGGGCCCAGTACTTC
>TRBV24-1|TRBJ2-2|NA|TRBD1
CATSDTREDRGTGELFF
TGTGCCACCAGTGATACACGCGAGGACAGGGGAACCGGGGAGCTGTTTTTT